The 15 T cell receptor beta chains presented below share a single source sample, sequenced in a study of OX40 agonist ivuxolimab in advanced cancers. The protocol was immunoSEQ multiplex PCR, while the TCRdb copy is restricted to in-frame clones and leaves out a portion. The data hold tens of thousands of clones, with 85% observed a single time. Sequencing used CD4+ or CD8+ T cells sorted from blood, obtained in a trial of the OX40 agonist ivuxolimab. These receptors all come from an adult with an advanced solid tumor such as melanoma, head and neck, liver or kidney cancer.

The chain employs TRBV7-3 and TRBJ2-3, with 8 bases matching TRBD2. The CDR3 covers 16 residues. J was trimmed by 3 bases and V by 7 bases; bases with no gene match: 12. Germline CDR1 reads SGHTA; CDR2 reads FQGTGA. The CDR3 sequence: CASNFKGLAGTDTQYF. CDR3 nucleotides: TGTGCCAGCAACTTTAAGGGGTTAGCGGGGACAGATACGCAGTATTTT.

The V and J genes are TRBV6-1 and TRBJ2-7; 9 nucleotides agree with TRBD1. The CDR3 runs to 14 residues. V lost 8 bases and J lost 4; bases outside the gene matches: 9. Germline loops: CDR1 MNHNS, CDR2 SASEGT. The DNA of the CDR3 is TGTGCCAGCCGAACGACAGGGGGAAAATACGAGCAGTACTTC. This sequence encodes CASRTTGGKYEQYF.

This clone occurred once. The junction does not match germline at one end; this may be a read error. This specimen includes other DNA sequences encoding the same CDR3. The J gene is TRBJ1-6, the V gene TRBV5-8; no definite D call. The V gene's germline CDR1 is SGHTS and CDR2 YDEGEE. The CDR3 totals 16 residues. CDR3 loop: CASSSAGNRYNSPLHF. CDR3 coding DNA: TGTGCCAGTAGCTCCGCGGGGAACCGTTATAATTCACCCCTCCACTTT.

This chain joins TRBV13 and TRBJ2-1; D is tentatively TRBD1 or TRBD2 (5 bases each). Germline lookup yields CDR1 PRHDT and CDR2 FYEKMQ (reference sequence). This CDR3 has 16 residues. The V gene lost 7 bases and the J gene lost 3 bases, with 19 bases spanning the gap. CDR3 in amino acids: CASTVRGGLIYNEQFF. Here the CDR3 DNA reads TGTGCCAGCACCGTACGTGGGGGTCTAATCTACAATGAGCAGTTCTTC.

V and J are TRBV18 and TRBJ2-7, with D unresolved. V shed 3 bases and J shed 4 bases, with 16 bases lying between them. Germline V gene sequence: CDR1 KGHSH, CDR2 LQKENI. The CDR3 has 15 residues. The CDR3 loop reads CASSPSDVRAYEQYF. Here the CDR3 DNA reads TGTGCCAGCTCACCCTCAGATGTAAGGGCTTACGAGCAGTACTTC.

This sequence joins TRBV28 and TRBJ1-1, with D unclear. CDR1 and CDR2 (germline): MDHEN, SYDVKM. The germline V and J ends were trimmed by 1 base and 8 bases, with 8 bases remaining between them. This CDR3 comprises 12 residues. CDR3 sequence: CASSLSRLEAFF. In nucleotides, the CDR3 is TGTGCCAGCAGTTTATCTAGATTAGAAGCTTTCTTT.

The chain is built from TRBV21-1 and TRBJ1-5; the D segment call TRBD1 is taken from the table without a DNA check. TRBV21-1 is deemed a pseudogene. This CDR3 has 18 residues. The CDR3 DNA follows: TGTGCCAGCAGCAGACCGGGACAGGGAATTTATAGCAATCAGCCCCAGCATTTT. This codes for CASSRPGQGIYSNQPQHF.

V is TRBV11-2 and J is TRBJ2-5; D call uncertain. Germline lookup yields CDR1 SGHAT and CDR2 FQNNGV. Trimming left V 2 bases short and J 5 bases short, with 9 bases between. The CDR3 is 13 residues long. CDR3 loop: CASSLIWKETQYF. The CDR3 DNA reads TGTGCCAGCAGCTTAATCTGGAAGGAGACCCAGTACTTC.

CDR3 sequence (DNA): TGTGCCAGCAGTGAAGCCCGGACAGGAATTGGCAATCAGCCCCAGCATTTT. It specifies CASSEARTGIGNQPQHF. This rearrangement joins TRBV6-1 to TRBJ1-5; 7 bases map to TRBD1. Germline V gene sequence: CDR1 MNHNS, CDR2 SASEGT. V shed 0 bases, J shed 2 bases, and the junction held 7 bases outside the gene matches. The CDR3 contains 17 residues.

This chain joins TRBV9 and TRBJ2-7; D unclear. The CDR3 totals 15 residues. The germline gives CDR1 SGDLS, CDR2 YYNGEE. Trimming removed 0 bases from V and 0 bases from J, with 10 bases in between. The CDR3 reads CASSVGGLDSYEQYF. CDR3 DNA sequence: TGTGCCAGCAGCGTAGGTGGGCTAGACTCCTACGAGCAGTACTTC.

The chain couples TRBV6-1 to TRBJ1-6, with D maybe TRBD1 (6 bases). This CDR3 comprises 14 residues. The ends were cut back, 6 bases at V and 9 bases at J, with 15 bases in the middle. CDR1 MNHNS and CDR2 SASEGT come from the germline V gene. This chain's CDR3 is CASSEKGGVSPLHF. In DNA, the CDR3 is TGTGCCAGCAGCGAAAAGGGGGGGGTTTCACCCCTCCACTTT.

The chain combines TRBV9 with TRBJ2-2, with 11 bases lining up with TRBD1. CDR1 and CDR2 (germline): SGDLS, YYNGEE. The CDR3 has 16 amino acids. V shed 2 bases and J 7 bases; nucleotides not matched to a gene: 7. In nucleotides, the CDR3 is TGTGCCAGCAGCGTCGGGGACAGGGGGGTTAGCGGGGAGCTGTTTTTT. Translation gives CASSVGDRGVSGELFF.

This chain connects TRBV27 to TRBJ1-2; D may be TRBD1 (6 bases). This CDR3 contains 11 residues. Germline V gene data show CDR1 as MNHEY and CDR2 as SMNVEV (reference sequence). V lost 10 bases and J 5 bases, leaving 11 bases between the germline ends. The CDR3 region has the DNA TGTGCCACCCGGACAGAGTATGGCTACACCTTC. This sequence encodes CATRTEYGYTF.

This clone has a single count. V usage is TRBV5-1 and J usage is TRBJ2-7, with D unclear. Trimming took off 0 bases at V and 2 bases at J, with 9 bases between the two ends. This CDR3 contains 14 residues. Germline CDR1 is SGHRS and CDR2 is YFSETQ. CDR3 region: CASSLGTTTYEQYF. Written as DNA, the CDR3 is TGCGCCAGCAGCTTGGGGACCACCACCTACGAGCAGTACTTC.

The genes are TRBV19 and TRBJ1-1; D possibly corresponds to TRBD1 (5 bases). Trimming shortened V by 3 bases and J by 4 bases, and 12 bases separated the two germline ends. From germline, CDR1 is LNHDA and CDR2 SQIVND (reference sequence). The CDR3 covers 14 residues. The CDR3 sequence is CASSIEGLATEAFF. DNA for the CDR3: TGTGCCAGTAGTATTGAGGGGCTGGCCACTGAAGCTTTCTTT. The full variable domain, rest sourced from reference TRBV19 and TRBJ1-1, is DGGITQSPKYLFRKEGQNVTLSCEQNLNHDAMYWYRQDPGQGLRLIYYSQIVNDFQKGDIAEGYSVSREKKESFPLTVTSAQKNPTAFYLCASSIEGLATEAFFGQGTRLTVV.